This T cell receptor (beta chain) stems from a study of cytomegalovirus exposure and HLA in healthy donors. This PCR relied on a set of 60 Vbeta primers and 13 Jbeta primers. Generated by immunoSEQ multiplex PCR, the TCRdb table keeps only in-frame clones and is missing some. The table has roughly 97,000 clones, over 8% seen once. About this clone: Its antigen remains unidentified. One end of the junction fails to match germline, which may point to a read error. The sample carries other DNA sequences with the same CDR3.

Study observations and caveats: There were around 160 TCR beta chains listed as cytomegalovirus-associated. Later findings reportedly placed an Asian-associated ancestry cluster below the approximately 650-donor mean for N-insertions.

The sample taken for sequencing was PBMCs. This sequence was found in a middle-aged man in good health and CMV-seropositive.

CDR3 in amino acids: CASSGTGFLGSNQPQHF. The CDR3 coding sequence is TGCGCCAGCAGTGGTACGGGTTTCCTGGGTAGCAATCAGCCCCAGCATTTT. V is TRBV6-1 and J is TRBJ1-5, with D hard to call. The V gene's germline CDR1 is MNHNS and CDR2 SASEGT. The CDR3 runs 17 residues.